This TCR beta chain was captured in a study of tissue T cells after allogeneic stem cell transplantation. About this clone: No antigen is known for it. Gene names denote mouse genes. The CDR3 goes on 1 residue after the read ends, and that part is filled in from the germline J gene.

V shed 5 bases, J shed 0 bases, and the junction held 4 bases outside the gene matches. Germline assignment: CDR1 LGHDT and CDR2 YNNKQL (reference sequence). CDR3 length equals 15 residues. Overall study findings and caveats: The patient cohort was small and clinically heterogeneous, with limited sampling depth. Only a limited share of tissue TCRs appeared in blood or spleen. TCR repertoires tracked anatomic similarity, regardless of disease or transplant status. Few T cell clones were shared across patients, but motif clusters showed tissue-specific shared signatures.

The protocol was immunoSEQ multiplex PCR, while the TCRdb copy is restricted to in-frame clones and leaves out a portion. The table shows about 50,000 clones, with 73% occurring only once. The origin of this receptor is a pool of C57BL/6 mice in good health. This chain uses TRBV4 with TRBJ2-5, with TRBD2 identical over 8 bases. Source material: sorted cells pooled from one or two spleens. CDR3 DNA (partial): TGTGCCAGCAGCCAAACTGGGGGTAACCAAGACACCCAGTAC. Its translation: CASSQTGGNQDTQY. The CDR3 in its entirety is CASSQTGGNQDTQYF.